This T cell receptor beta chain stems from a study of T cells in Graves' hyperthyroidism and ophthalmopathy. The investigators amplified TCR beta CDR3 regions from RNA transcripts. During a first-round RT-PCR of the TCR CDR3, the HTBI primer set was used. TCRdb analysed the multiplex PCR reads with MiXCR anew, one entry per CDR3 protein. The sample consists of 550,000 to 800,000 distinct CDR3 sequences, approximately 16% of them appearing once. The sample comprised blood. The source of this sequence is a man aged 18 to 29 with Graves' hyperthyroidism.

The chain's CDR3 is CASSVAASYGYTF. The CDR3, as DNA: TGTGCCAGCAGCGTAGCGGCCTCCTATGGCTACACCTTC. The chain couples TRBV9 to TRBJ1-2; D unclear. The CDR3 sequence is 13 residues long. Germline CDR1 is SGDLS and CDR2 is YYNGEE. Trimming stripped 0 bases from V and 4 bases from J, with 7 bases between.